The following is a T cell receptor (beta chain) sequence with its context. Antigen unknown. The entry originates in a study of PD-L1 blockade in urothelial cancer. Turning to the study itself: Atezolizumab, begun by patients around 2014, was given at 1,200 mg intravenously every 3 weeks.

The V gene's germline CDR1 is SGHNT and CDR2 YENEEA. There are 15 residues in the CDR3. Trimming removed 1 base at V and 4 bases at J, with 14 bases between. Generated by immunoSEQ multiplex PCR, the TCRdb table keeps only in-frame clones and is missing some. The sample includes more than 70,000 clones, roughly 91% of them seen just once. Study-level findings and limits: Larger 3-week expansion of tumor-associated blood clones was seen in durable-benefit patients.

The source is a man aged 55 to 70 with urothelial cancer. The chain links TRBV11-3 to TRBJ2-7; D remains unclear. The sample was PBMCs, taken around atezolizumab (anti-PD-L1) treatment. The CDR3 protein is CASSLGSPVYYEQYF. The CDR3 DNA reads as TGTGCCAGCAGCTTAGGAAGCCCCGTTTATTACGAGCAGTACTTC.